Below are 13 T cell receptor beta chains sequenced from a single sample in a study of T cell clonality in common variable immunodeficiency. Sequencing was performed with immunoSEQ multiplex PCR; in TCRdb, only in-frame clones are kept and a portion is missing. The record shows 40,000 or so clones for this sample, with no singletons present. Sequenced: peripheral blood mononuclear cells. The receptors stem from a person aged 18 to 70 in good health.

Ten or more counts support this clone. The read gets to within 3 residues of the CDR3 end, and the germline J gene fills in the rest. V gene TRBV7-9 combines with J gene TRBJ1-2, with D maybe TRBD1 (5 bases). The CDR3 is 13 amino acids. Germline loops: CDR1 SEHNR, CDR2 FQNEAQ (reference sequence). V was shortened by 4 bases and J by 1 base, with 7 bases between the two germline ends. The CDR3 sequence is CASSSRVNYGYTF. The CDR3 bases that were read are TGTGCCAGCAGCTCCAGGGTTAACTATGGC.

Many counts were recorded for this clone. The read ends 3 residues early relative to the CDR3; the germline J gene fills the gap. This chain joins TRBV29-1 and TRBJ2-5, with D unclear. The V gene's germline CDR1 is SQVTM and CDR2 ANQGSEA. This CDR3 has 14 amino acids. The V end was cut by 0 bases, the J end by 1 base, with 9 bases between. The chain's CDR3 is CSVEDTGIQETQYF. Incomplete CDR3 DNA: TGCAGCGTTGAAGATACGGGTATCCAAGAGACC. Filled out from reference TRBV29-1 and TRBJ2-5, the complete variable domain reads SAVISQKPSRDICQRGTSLTIQCQVDSQVTMMFWYRQQPGQSLTLIATANQGSEATYESGFVIDKFPISRPNLTFSTLTVSNMSPEDSSIYLCSVEDTGIQETQYFGPGTRLLVL.

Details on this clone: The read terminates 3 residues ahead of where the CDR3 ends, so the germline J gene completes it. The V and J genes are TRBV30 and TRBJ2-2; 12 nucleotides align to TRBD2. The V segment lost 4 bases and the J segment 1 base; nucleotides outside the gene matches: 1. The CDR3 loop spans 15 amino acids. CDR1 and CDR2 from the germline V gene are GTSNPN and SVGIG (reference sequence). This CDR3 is CAWTSGRGNTGELFF. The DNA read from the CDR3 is TGTGCCTGGACTAGCGGGAGGGGGAACACCGGGGAG.

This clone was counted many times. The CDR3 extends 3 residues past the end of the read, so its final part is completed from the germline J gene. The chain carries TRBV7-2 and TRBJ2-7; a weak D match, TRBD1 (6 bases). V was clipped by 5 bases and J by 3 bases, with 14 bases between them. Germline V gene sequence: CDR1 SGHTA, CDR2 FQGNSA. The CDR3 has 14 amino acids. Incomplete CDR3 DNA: TGTGCCAGCAGCCGTAATCAGGGGATCTACGAG. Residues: CASSRNQGIYE. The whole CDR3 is CASSRNQGIYEQYF.

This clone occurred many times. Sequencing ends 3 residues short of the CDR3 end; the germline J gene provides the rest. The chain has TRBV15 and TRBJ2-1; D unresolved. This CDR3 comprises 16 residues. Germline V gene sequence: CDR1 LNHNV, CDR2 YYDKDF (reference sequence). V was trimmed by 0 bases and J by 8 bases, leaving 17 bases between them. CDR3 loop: CATSRDNPSTDDEQFF. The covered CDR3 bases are TGTGCCACCAGCAGAGATAATCCCTCTACAGACGATGAG.

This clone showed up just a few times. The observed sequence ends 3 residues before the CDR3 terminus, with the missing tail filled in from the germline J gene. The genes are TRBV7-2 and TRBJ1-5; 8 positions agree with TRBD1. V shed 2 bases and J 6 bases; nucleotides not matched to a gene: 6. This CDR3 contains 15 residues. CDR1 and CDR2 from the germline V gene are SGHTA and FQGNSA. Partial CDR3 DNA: TGTGCCAGCAGCTTATATCAGGGGGCACCTCAGCCC. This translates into CASSLYQGAPQP. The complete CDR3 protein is CASSLYQGAPQPQHF. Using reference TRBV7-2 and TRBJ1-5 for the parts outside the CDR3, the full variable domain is GAGVSQSPSNKVTEKGKDVELRCDPISGHTALYWYRQSLGQGLEFLIYFQGNSAPDKSGLPSDRFSAERTGGSVSTLTIQRTQQEDSAVYLCASSLYQGAPQPQHFGDGTRLSIL.

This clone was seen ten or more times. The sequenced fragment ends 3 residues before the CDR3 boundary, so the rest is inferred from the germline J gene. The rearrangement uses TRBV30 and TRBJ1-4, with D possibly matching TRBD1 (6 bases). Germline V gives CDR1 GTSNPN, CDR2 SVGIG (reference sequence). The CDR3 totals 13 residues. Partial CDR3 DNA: TGTGCCTGGAGTGTACGTACCGAGGGGGAA. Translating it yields CAWSVRTEGE. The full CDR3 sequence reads CAWSVRTEGELFF.

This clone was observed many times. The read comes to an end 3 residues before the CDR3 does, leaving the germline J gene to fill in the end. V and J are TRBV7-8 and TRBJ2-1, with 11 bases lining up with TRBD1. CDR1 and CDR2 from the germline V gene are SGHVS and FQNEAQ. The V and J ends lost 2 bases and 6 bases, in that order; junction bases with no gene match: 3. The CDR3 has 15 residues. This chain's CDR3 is CASSLTGTGGNEQFF. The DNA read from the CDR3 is TGTGCCAGCAGCTTAACCGGGACAGGGGGCAATGAG.

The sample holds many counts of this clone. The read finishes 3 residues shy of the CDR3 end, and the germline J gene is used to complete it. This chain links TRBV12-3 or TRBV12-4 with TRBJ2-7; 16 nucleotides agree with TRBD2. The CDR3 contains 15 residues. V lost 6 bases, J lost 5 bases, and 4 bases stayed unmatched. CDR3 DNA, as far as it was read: TGTGCCAGCAGACCTGGGACTAGCGGGAGGGACGAG. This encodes CASRPGTSGRDE. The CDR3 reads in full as CASRPGTSGRDEQYF.

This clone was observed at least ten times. CDR3 DNA (partial): TGCAGTGCTAGAGCACAGGGTTTATGGGAGACC. Protein product: CSARAQGLWET. The whole CDR3 sequence is CSARAQGLWETQYF. The chain joins TRBV20-1 to TRBJ2-5, with D tentatively TRBD1 (6 bases). The sequenced fragment ends 3 residues before the CDR3 boundary, so the rest is inferred from the germline J gene. Deletions cut 1 base from V and 5 bases from J, with 14 bases between. Germline V CDR1 and CDR2: DFQATT, SNEGSKA (reference sequence). CDR3 size: 14 residues.

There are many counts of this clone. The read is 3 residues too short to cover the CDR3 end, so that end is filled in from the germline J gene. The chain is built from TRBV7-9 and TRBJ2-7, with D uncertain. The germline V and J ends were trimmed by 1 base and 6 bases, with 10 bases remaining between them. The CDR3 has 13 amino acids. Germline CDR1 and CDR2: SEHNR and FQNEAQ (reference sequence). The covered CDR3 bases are TGTGCCAGCAGCTTAGGGTCCCAGTTCGAG. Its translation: CASSLGSQFE. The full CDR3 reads CASSLGSQFEQYF.

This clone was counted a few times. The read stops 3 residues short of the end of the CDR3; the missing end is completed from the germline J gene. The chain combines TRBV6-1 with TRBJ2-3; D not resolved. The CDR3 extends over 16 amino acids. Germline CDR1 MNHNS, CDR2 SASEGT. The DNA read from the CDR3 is TGTGCCAGCAGTGAATGGTTGGTTTATAGCAATCAGCCG. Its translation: CASSEWLVYSNQP. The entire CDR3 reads CASSEWLVYSNQPQYF.

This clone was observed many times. Incomplete CDR3 DNA: TGTGCCAGCAGTGACCAGCGGGTCTCTTCCTACGAG. Its translation is CASSDQRVSSYE. The full-length CDR3 reads as CASSDQRVSSYEQYF. V and J are TRBV6-1 and TRBJ2-7, with a possible D match to TRBD2 (6 bases). The read halts 3 residues ahead of the CDR3 end, with the missing end drawn from the germline J gene. V gave up 3 bases and J gave up 1 base, with 13 bases separating them. The CDR3 spans 15 residues. Germline V gene data show CDR1 as MNHNS and CDR2 as SASEGT.